This TCR beta chain was sequenced in a study of blood T cell repertoires in COVID-19. Method: immunoSEQ multiplex PCR; TCRdb's copy keeps in-frame clones and lacks some. The data contain about 330,000 clones, roughly 86% of them singletons. The sequence was obtained from a man under 40 with COVID-19, enrolled during active disease. Sequenced material: peripheral blood.

CDR3 region: CASSSEGASNYGYTF. The CDR3 DNA reads as TGTGCCAGCAGTTCAGAGGGGGCATCGAACTATGGCTACACCTTC. The chain couples TRBV6-5 to TRBJ1-2, with TRBD1 identical over 7 bases. Germline V lookup: CDR1 MNHEY, CDR2 SVGAGI. There are 15 residues in the CDR3. With V trimmed by 4 bases and J by 2 bases, 7 bases remained unmatched.